This T cell receptor (beta chain) was found in a study of CD8+ T cells in alopecia areata. Whole-study findings and limits: Scalp samples also contribute reads from the resident alphabeta T cells found in normal skin.

RNA was isolated and reverse transcribed to cDNA, the sequencing template. Profiled with immunoSEQ multiplex PCR; TCRdb holds only in-frame clones, not every one. The sample consists of about 200,000 clones, approximately 38% of them appearing once. Trimming took 2 bases from V and 13 from J, leaving 12 bases between them. This CDR3 is built from 11 residues. Germline V gene sequence: CDR1 GTSNPN, CDR2 SVGIG (reference sequence). For this clone: The target antigen is unknown.

This sample's treatment: oral pan-JAK inhibitor, 5-10 mg twice daily. Alopecia areata patients provided lesional scalp punch biopsies and peripheral blood. This TCR was sampled from a human donor with alopecia areata. This material consisted of CD4+ T cells sorted from blood, taken at approximately week 30, from a patient treated with tofacitinib. The J gene is TRBJ2-1, the V gene TRBV30; D gene ambiguous. The CDR3 loop reads CAWSPPPAQFF. CDR3 sequence (DNA): TGTGCCTGGAGTCCCCCCCCAGCACAGTTCTTC.